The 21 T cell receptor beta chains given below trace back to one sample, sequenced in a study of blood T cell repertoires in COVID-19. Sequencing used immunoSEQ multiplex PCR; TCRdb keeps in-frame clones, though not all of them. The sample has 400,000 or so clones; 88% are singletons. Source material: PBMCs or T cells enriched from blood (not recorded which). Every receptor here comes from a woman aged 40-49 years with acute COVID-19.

CDR3 bases: TGCAGCGGGGCCAACAATGAGCAGTTCTTC. Amino acids: CSGANNEQFF. The V call is TRBV29-1, the J call TRBJ2-1; D is unresolved. This CDR3 contains 10 residues. Germline loops: CDR1 SQVTM, CDR2 ANQGSEA. With 7 bases removed from V and 5 bases from J, the gap between germline ends came to 6 bases.

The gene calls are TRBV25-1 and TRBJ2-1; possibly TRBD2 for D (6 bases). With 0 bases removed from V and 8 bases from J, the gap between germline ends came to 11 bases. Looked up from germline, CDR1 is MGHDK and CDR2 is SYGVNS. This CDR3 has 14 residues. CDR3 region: CASSEYAGYDEQFF. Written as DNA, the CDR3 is TGTGCCAGCAGTGAATATGCGGGGTACGATGAGCAGTTCTTC.

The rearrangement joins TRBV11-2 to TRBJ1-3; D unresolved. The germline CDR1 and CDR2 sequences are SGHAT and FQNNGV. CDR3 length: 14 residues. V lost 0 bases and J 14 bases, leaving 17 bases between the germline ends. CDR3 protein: CASSLERQASRLYF. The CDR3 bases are TGTGCCAGCAGCTTAGAAAGGCAGGCCAGTCGTTTATATTTT.

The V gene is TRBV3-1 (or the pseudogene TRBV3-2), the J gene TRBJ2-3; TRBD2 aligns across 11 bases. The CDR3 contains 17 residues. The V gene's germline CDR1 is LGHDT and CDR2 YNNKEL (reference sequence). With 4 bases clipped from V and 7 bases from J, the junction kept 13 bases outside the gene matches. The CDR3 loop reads CASSPTRNSGGANTQYF. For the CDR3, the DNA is TGTGCCAGCAGCCCAACAAGGAATAGCGGGGGGGCGAATACGCAGTATTTT.

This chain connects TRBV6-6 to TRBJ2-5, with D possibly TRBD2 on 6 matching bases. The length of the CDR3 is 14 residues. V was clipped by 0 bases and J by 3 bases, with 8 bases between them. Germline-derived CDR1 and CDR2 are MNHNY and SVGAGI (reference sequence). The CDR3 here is CASSYSLAEETQYF. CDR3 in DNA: TGTGCCAGCAGTTACTCTTTAGCGGAAGAGACCCAGTACTTC.

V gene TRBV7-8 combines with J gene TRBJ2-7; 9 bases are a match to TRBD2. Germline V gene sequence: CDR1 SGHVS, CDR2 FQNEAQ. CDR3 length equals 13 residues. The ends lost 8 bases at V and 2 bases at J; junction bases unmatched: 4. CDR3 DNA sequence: TGTGCCAGCGTAGCGGGGGATACCTACGAGCAGTACTTC. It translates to CASVAGDTYEQYF.

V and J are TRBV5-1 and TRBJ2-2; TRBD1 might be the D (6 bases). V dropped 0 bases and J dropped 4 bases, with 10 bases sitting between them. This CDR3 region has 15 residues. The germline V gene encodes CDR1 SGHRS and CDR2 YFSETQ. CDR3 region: CASSLGQGITGELFF. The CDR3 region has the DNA TGCGCCAGCAGCTTGGGCCAGGGGATCACCGGGGAGCTGTTTTTT.

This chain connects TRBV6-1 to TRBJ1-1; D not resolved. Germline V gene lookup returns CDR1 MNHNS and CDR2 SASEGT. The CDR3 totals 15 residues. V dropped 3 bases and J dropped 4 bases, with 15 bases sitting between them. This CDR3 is CASSEVGGFFTEAFF. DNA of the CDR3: TGTGCCAGCAGTGAGGTGGGAGGGTTTTTCACTGAAGCTTTCTTT.

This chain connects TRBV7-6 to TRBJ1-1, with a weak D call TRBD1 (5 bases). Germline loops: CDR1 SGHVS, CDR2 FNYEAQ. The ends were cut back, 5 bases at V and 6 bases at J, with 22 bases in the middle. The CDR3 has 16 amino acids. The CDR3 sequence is CASSPSVGLLGPEAFF. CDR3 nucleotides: TGTGCCAGCAGCCCATCAGTGGGACTCCTCGGGCCTGAAGCTTTCTTT.

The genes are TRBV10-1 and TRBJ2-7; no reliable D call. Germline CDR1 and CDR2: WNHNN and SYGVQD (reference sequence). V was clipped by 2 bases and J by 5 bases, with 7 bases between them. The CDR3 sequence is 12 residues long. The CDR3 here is CASSEGGHEQYF. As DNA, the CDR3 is TGCGCCAGCAGTGAGGGTGGCCACGAGCAGTACTTC.

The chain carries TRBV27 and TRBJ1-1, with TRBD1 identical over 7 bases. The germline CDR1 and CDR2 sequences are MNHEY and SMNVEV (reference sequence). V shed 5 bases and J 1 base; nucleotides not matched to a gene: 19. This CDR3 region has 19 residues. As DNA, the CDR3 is TGTGCCAGCAGTCCCCGACCCCCAGGGGGGTGGGTCGCGAACACTGAAGCTTTCTTT. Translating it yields CASSPRPPGGWVANTEAFF.

CDR3 amino acids: CASSLRPGKEYF. As DNA, the CDR3 is TGTGCCAGCAGTCTAAGGCCAGGGAAGGAGTACTTC. The chain carries TRBV27 and TRBJ2-7; possible D gene TRBD1, 5 bases. The germline gives CDR1 MNHEY, CDR2 SMNVEV (reference sequence). With 5 bases removed from V and 11 bases from J, the gap between germline ends came to 16 bases. The CDR3 contains 12 residues.

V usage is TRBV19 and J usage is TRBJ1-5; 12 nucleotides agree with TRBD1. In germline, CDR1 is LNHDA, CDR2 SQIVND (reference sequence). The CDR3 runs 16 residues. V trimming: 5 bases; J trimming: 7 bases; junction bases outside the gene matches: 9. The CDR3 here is CASSPRDRGRVQPQHF. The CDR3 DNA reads TGTGCCAGTAGTCCCCGGGACAGGGGGCGAGTGCAGCCCCAGCATTTT.

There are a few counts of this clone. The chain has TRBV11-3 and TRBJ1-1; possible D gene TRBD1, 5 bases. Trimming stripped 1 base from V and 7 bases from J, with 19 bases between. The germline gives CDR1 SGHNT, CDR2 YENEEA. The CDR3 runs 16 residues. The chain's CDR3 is CASSLGCSAGDCEAFF. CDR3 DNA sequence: TGTGCCAGCAGCTTAGGGTGCTCTGCGGGGGATTGTGAAGCTTTCTTT.

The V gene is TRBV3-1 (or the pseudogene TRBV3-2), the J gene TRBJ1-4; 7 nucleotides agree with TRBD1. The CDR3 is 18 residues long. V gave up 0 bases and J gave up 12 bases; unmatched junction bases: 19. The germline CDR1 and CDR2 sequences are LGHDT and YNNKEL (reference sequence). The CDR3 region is CASSQEGAGGSANRELFF. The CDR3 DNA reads TGTGCCAGCAGCCAAGAAGGGGCAGGGGGATCAGCTAATAGGGAACTGTTTTTT.

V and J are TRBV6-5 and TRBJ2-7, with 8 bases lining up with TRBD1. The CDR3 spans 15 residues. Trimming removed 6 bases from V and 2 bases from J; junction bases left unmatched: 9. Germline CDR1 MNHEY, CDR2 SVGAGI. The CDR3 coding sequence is TGTGCCAGCAGGAAACCGGGACAGGCAACCTACGAGCAGTACTTC. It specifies CASRKPGQATYEQYF.

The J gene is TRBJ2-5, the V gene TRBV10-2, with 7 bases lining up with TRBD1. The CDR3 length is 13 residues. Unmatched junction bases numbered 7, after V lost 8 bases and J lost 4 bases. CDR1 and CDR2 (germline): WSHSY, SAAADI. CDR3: CASAQGLGETQYF. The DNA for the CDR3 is TGCGCCAGCGCACAGGGGTTAGGAGAGACCCAGTACTTC.

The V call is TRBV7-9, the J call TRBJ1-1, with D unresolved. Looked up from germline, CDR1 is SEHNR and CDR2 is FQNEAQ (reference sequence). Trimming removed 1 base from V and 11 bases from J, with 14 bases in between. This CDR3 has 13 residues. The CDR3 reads CASSLVVGSGAFF. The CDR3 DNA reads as TGTGCCAGCAGCTTAGTTGTGGGGTCGGGGGCTTTCTTT.

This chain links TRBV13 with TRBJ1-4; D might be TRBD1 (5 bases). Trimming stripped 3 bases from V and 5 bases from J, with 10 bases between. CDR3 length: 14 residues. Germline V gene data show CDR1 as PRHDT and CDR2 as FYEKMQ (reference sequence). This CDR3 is CASSFFRGNEKLFF. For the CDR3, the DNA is TGTGCCAGCAGCTTTTTCCGGGGGAATGAAAAACTGTTTTTT.

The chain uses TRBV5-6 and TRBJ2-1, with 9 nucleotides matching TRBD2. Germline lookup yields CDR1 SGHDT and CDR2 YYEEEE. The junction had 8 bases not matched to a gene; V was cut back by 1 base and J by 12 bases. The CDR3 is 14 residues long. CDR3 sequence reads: CASSLQLAGLWQFF. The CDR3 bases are TGTGCCAGCAGCTTGCAGCTAGCGGGGTTGTGGCAGTTCTTC.

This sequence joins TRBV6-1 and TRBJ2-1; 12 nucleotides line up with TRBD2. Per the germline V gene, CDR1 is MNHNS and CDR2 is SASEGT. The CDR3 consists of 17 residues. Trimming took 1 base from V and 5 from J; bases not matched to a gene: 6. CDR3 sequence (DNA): TGTGCCAGCAGTGAAGTAAGGACTAGCGGGGTGGACAATGAGCAGTTCTTC. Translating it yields CASSEVRTSGVDNEQFF.